The next 30 T cell receptor beta chains were all read from a single sample in a study of T cells in localized non-small cell lung cancer. Only in-frame clones appear in the TCRdb table, and some are missing; sequencing was by immunoSEQ multiplex PCR. The repertoire holds about 36,000 clones, with roughly 87% as singletons. Here the sequenced sample was peripheral blood, taken before any cancer treatment. The receptors were sampled from a woman aged 40-70 years with stage I lung adenocarcinoma.

The chain combines TRBV7-2 with TRBJ1-1; a possible D gene is TRBD1 (5 bases). Deletions cut 7 bases from V and 4 bases from J, with 16 bases between. Germline V CDR1 and CDR2: SGHTA, FQGNSA. This CDR3 contains 14 residues. CDR3 DNA: TGTGCCAGCAAGAAGGCGGGGGAGACCACTGAAGCTTTCTTT. Translation gives CASKKAGETTEAFF. Variable domain in full (rest from reference TRBV7-2 and TRBJ1-1): GAGVSQSPSNKVTEKGKDVELRCDPISGHTALYWYRQSLGQGLEFLIYFQGNSAPDKSGLPSDRFSAERTGGSVSTLTIQRTQQEDSAVYLCASKKAGETTEAFFGQGTRLTVV.

This chain uses TRBV5-1 with TRBJ1-1; D gene unclear. Between the trimmed V and J ends, which lost 2 bases and 2 bases, there was a span of 4 bases. Germline V CDR1 and CDR2: SGHRS, YFSETQ. The CDR3 spans 12 residues. CDR3 region: CASSFSNTEAFF. The CDR3 DNA reads as TGCGCCAGCAGCTTTTCAAACACTGAAGCTTTCTTT.

This rearrangement joins TRBV6-1 to TRBJ1-1; D is unclear. Per the germline V gene, CDR1 is MNHNS and CDR2 is SASEGT. CDR3 length: 11 residues. The V gene lost 3 bases and the J gene lost 6 bases, with 5 bases spanning the gap. CDR3 sequence reads: CASSEWSEAFF. The CDR3 nucleotides are TGTGCCAGCAGTGAGTGGTCTGAAGCTTTCTTT.

This clone has a handful of counts. The chain recombines TRBV7-8 with TRBJ2-1; perhaps TRBD2 as D (8 bases). Germline lookup yields CDR1 SGHVS and CDR2 FQNEAQ. Trimming removed 7 bases from V and 0 bases from J, with 22 bases in between. This CDR3 contains 18 residues. The CDR3 loop reads CASIAVGSGDSSYNEQFF. The CDR3 DNA reads TGTGCCAGCATCGCGGTAGGTAGCGGGGACAGCTCCTACAATGAGCAGTTCTTC.

The chain recombines TRBV6-6 with TRBJ1-2; 8 bases map to TRBD1. CDR3 length: 15 residues. After removal of 5 bases from V and 2 bases from J, the junction contained 7 bases not matched to a gene. Germline V gene lookup returns CDR1 MNHNY and CDR2 SVGAGI (reference sequence). CDR3 sequence: CASSPRTGPNYGYTF. The CDR3, as DNA: TGTGCCAGCAGTCCTCGGACAGGGCCAAACTATGGCTACACCTTC.

V gene TRBV25-1 combines with J gene TRBJ2-1, with D perhaps matching TRBD1 or TRBD2 (7 bases each). The ends were cut back, 6 bases at V and 8 bases at J, with 17 bases in the middle. Germline CDR1 MGHDK, CDR2 SYGVNS. The CDR3 has 14 amino acids. The CDR3 DNA follows: TGTGCCAGCAGGGGGGGGCAGGGGGGTGATGAGCAGTTCTTC. This encodes CASRGGQGGDEQFF. Using reference TRBV25-1 and TRBJ2-1 for the parts outside the CDR3, the full variable domain is EADIYQTPRYLVIGTGKKITLECSQTMGHDKMYWYQQDPGMELHLIHYSYGVNSTEKGDLSSESTVSRIRTEHFPLTLESARPSHTSQYLCASRGGQGGDEQFFGPGTRLTVL.

Judged by abundance, this clone is large (0.1 to 1%). The CDR3 sequence is CASSPWSATNEKLFF. The CDR3 nucleotides read TGTGCCAGCAGTCCCTGGTCTGCGACTAATGAAAAACTGTTTTTT. This chain links TRBV28 with TRBJ1-4; D gene ambiguous. The CDR3 has 15 residues. V was clipped by 5 bases and J by 2 bases, with 12 bases between them. Germline V CDR1 and CDR2: MDHEN, SYDVKM.

The CDR3 loop is CASSDGRGVQRNTIYF. The DNA of the CDR3 is TGTGCCAGCAGCGACGGGCGGGGGGTGCAGAGAAACACCATATATTTT. This chain links TRBV5-8 with TRBJ1-3; D might be TRBD1 (5 bases). V dropped 4 bases and J dropped 5 bases, with 19 bases sitting between them. This CDR3 is 16 amino acids long. Germline V lookup: CDR1 SGHTS, CDR2 YDEGEE.

This rearrangement joins TRBV28 to TRBJ2-7; D is unresolved. CDR3 size: 15 residues. Trimming left V 4 bases short and J 0 bases short, with 13 bases between. Germline V gives CDR1 MDHEN, CDR2 SYDVKM. The CDR3 sequence: CASSSQFTPSYEQYF. CDR3 nucleotides: TGTGCCAGCAGTTCCCAGTTTACCCCCTCCTACGAGCAGTACTTC. The full variable domain, with the rest looked up from reference TRBV28 and TRBJ2-7, is DVKVTQSSRYLVKRTGEKVFLECVQDMDHENMFWYRQDPGLGLRLIYFSYDVKMKEKGDIPEGYSVSREKKERFSLILESASTNQTSMYLCASSSQFTPSYEQYFGPGTRLTVT.

The J gene is TRBJ1-1, the V gene TRBV18, with 9 bases matching TRBD1. Per the germline V gene, CDR1 is KGHSH and CDR2 is LQKENI. The length of the CDR3 is 17 residues. Losses at the gene ends were 5 bases for V and 0 bases for J; bases not matched to a gene: 10. The CDR3 loop is CASSTQGDRALNTEAFF. The CDR3 DNA follows: TGTGCCAGCTCAACCCAGGGGGACAGGGCCCTGAACACTGAAGCTTTCTTT.

The CDR3 coding sequence is TGTGCCAGCAGCGGACGGATATCTCCCTTTGGAAACACCATATATTTT. It is translated as CASSGRISPFGNTIYF. The chain joins TRBV21-1 to TRBJ1-3. TRBV21-1 is tagged as a pseudogene. This CDR3 is 16 amino acids long.

This clone was observed a handful of times. The rearrangement joins TRBV5-1 to TRBJ1-1; D call uncertain. Trimming took off 0 bases at V and 1 base at J, with 10 bases between the two ends. This CDR3 region has 15 residues. Germline-derived CDR1 and CDR2 are SGHRS and YFSETQ. In DNA, the CDR3 is TGCGCCAGCAGCTTGGGCGACGGTGGGAACACTGAAGCTTTCTTT. This sequence encodes CASSLGDGGNTEAFF.

Only one count was recorded for this clone. J is TRBJ1-6 and V is TRBV5-1; a possible D gene is TRBD1 (5 bases). This CDR3 contains 14 residues. Per the germline V gene, CDR1 is SGHRS and CDR2 is YFSETQ. V dropped 1 base and J dropped 7 bases, with 9 bases sitting between them. The CDR3, as DNA: TGCGCCAGCAGCTTGCAGGCAGGGAATTCACCCCTCCACTTT. The encoded protein is CASSLQAGNSPLHF. Combining the CDR3 with reference TRBV5-1 and TRBJ1-6 gives the whole variable domain KAGVTQTPRYLIKTRGQQVTLSCSPISGHRSVSWYQQTPGQGLQFLFEYFSETQRNKGNFPGRFSGRQFSNSRSEMNVSTLELGDSALYLCASSLQAGNSPLHFGNGTRLTVT.

The chain joins TRBV28 to TRBJ2-7, with TRBD1 matching over 8 bases. The CDR3 is made up of 14 amino acids. Trimming removed 6 bases from V and 3 bases from J; junction bases left unmatched: 7. The germline gives CDR1 MDHEN, CDR2 SYDVKM. As DNA, the CDR3 is TGTGCCAGCAGGAGACAGGGGTTCCGCTACGAGCAGTACTTC. Protein sequence: CASRRQGFRYEQYF.

This clone was seen just once. V is TRBV7-9 and J is TRBJ1-2, with 9 bases aligning to TRBD1. CDR1 SEHNR and CDR2 FQNEAQ come from the germline V gene (reference sequence). The CDR3 totals 18 residues. V trimming: 2 bases; J trimming: 4 bases; junction bases outside the gene matches: 14. This CDR3 is CASSLTGTGWLATYGYTF. In DNA form, the CDR3 reads TGTGCCAGCAGCTTAACCGGGACAGGGTGGCTTGCTACCTATGGCTACACCTTC.

The table lists this clone with a count of one. This chain links TRBV19 with TRBJ2-7; 10 positions agree with TRBD1. Trimming at V came to 2 bases and at J to 2 bases, leaving 3 bases not matched to a gene. Looked up from germline, CDR1 is LNHDA and CDR2 is SQIVND (reference sequence). There are 15 residues in the CDR3. Here the CDR3 reads CASSIKGQGAYEQYF. CDR3 in DNA: TGTGCCAGTAGTATAAAAGGACAGGGGGCCTACGAGCAGTACTTC.

The rearrangement joins TRBV5-1 to TRBJ2-5, with D perhaps assigned TRBD1 or TRBD2 (6 bases each). Trimming left V 1 base short and J 3 bases short, with 10 bases between. Germline CDR1 SGHRS, CDR2 YFSETQ. The CDR3 is 14 residues long. CDR3 amino acids: CASSLRGAEETQYF. CDR3 bases: TGCGCCAGCAGCTTGAGGGGGGCAGAAGAGACCCAGTACTTC.

The chain joins TRBV14 to TRBJ2-2, with D hard to call. The length of the CDR3 is 15 residues. Germline CDR1 SGHDN, CDR2 FVKESK. V was trimmed by 7 bases and J by 4 bases, leaving 16 bases between them. Written as DNA, the CDR3 is TGTGCCAGCAAAAAAAATCGGTCGGGCACCGGGGAGCTGTTTTTT. As protein: CASKKNRSGTGELFF. The full variable domain, in which reference TRBV14 and TRBJ2-2 provide the parts outside the CDR3, is EAGVTQFPSHSVIEKGQTVTLRCDPISGHDNLYWYRRVMGKEIKFLLHFVKESKQDESGMPNNRFLAERTGGTYSTLKVQPAELEDSGVYFCASKKNRSGTGELFFGEGSRLTVL.

The chain carries TRBV13 and TRBJ2-7, with 7 bases fitting TRBD1. After removal of 5 bases from V and 5 bases from J, the junction contained 6 bases not matched to a gene. Germline-derived CDR1 and CDR2 are PRHDT and FYEKMQ (reference sequence). This CDR3 spans 13 amino acids. The CDR3 DNA is TGTGCCAGCAGCGCGCAGGGGGTCAACGAGCAGTACTTC. Protein sequence: CASSAQGVNEQYF.

The rearrangement uses TRBV2 and TRBJ2-2; unclear D gene. The V gene's germline CDR1 is SNHLY and CDR2 FYNNEI. There are 13 residues in the CDR3. V lost 2 bases to trimming and J lost 6 bases, with 7 bases between them. The CDR3 loop reads CASSEYSPGELFF. The CDR3 DNA follows: TGTGCCAGCAGTGAATACTCCCCCGGGGAGCTGTTTTTT.

This chain uses TRBV18 with TRBJ1-1; D perhaps matches TRBD1 (5 bases). The CDR3 totals 15 residues. V shed 3 bases and J shed 3 bases, with 14 bases lying between them. Germline V gene sequence: CDR1 KGHSH, CDR2 LQKENI. Here the CDR3 reads CASSPSTQTDTEAFF. In DNA, the CDR3 is TGTGCCAGCTCACCCTCAACCCAGACAGACACTGAAGCTTTCTTT. The complete variable domain, with remaining parts taken from reference TRBV18 and TRBJ1-1, reads NAGVMQNPRHLVRRRGQEARLRCSPMKGHSHVYWYRQLPEEGLKFMVYLQKENIIDESGMPKERFSAEFPKEGPSILRIQQVVRGDSAAYFCASSPSTQTDTEAFFGQGTRLTVV.

The chain joins TRBV29-1 to TRBJ1-6; D ambiguous. V was pared by 7 bases and J by 7 bases, with 11 bases between. The CDR3 length is 12 residues. Germline-derived CDR1 and CDR2 are SQVTM and ANQGSEA. CDR3 sequence: CSAAFVNSPLHF. The CDR3 DNA follows: TGCAGCGCCGCCTTTGTGAATTCACCCCTCCACTTT.

The chain carries TRBV7-2 and TRBJ1-2; a weak D match, TRBD1 (6 bases). Germline values: CDR1 SGHTA, CDR2 FQGNSA. Trimming shortened V by 3 bases and J by 5 bases, and 13 bases separated the two germline ends. The length of the CDR3 is 14 residues. The DNA of the CDR3 is TGTGCCAGCAGCTTGGACGGGGGCCCATATGGCTACACCTTC. Translated, it gives CASSLDGGPYGYTF.

As for this clone: A junction boundary mismatches the germline segment, possibly from a read error. The rearrangement joins TRBV6-1 to TRBJ2-7, with 7 bases lining up with TRBD1. The germline CDR1 and CDR2 sequences are MNHNS and SASEGT. This CDR3 is built from 13 residues. CDR3 amino acids: CASTSGTAMERYF. The CDR3 DNA is TGTGCCAGCACATCCGGGACAGCCATGGAGCGGTACTTC.

This clone showed up just a few times. V is TRBV4-3 and J is TRBJ1-4, with 7 bases identical to TRBD1. The germline V gene encodes CDR1 LGHNA and CDR2 YSLEER. The CDR3 is made up of 19 amino acids. V dropped 2 bases and J dropped 0; count of bases not matched to a gene: 12. In nucleotides, the CDR3 is TGCGCCAGCAGCCAATTTACAGGGGAGGCGATTCCAACTAATGAAAAACTGTTTTTT. Protein: CASSQFTGEAIPTNEKLFF.

The V call is TRBV28, the J call TRBJ1-4, with D possibly matching TRBD1 (6 bases). V lost 4 bases and J lost 8, with 11 bases in between. The length of the CDR3 is 13 residues. Germline lookup yields CDR1 MDHEN and CDR2 SYDVKM. CDR3 loop: CASSSTGREKLFF. Here the CDR3 DNA reads TGTGCCAGCAGTTCCACAGGGCGAGAAAAACTGTTTTTT.

The V and J genes are TRBV5-1 and TRBJ1-1, with a weak D call TRBD1 (5 bases). Trimming pared 3 bases from V and 0 bases from J, leaving 9 bases between. The germline V gene has CDR1 SGHRS and CDR2 YFSETQ. The CDR3 covers 14 residues. The CDR3 sequence is CASSWSGMNTEAFF. CDR3 DNA: TGCGCCAGCAGCTGGTCAGGGATGAACACTGAAGCTTTCTTT.

The CDR3 protein is CASFRGVLTEAFF. The CDR3, as DNA: TGTGCCAGTTTTAGAGGGGTCCTAACTGAAGCTTTCTTT. The V gene is TRBV7-2, the J gene TRBJ1-1, with a tentative D call TRBD1 (5 bases). The V and J ends lost 9 bases and 5 bases respectively, with 16 bases between them. The CDR3 length is 13 residues. Germline values: CDR1 SGHTA, CDR2 FQGNSA.

The chain carries TRBV2 and TRBJ2-1, with TRBD1 identical over 9 bases. CDR3 length equals 15 residues. J lost 8 bases, V lost 5 bases, and 10 bases had no gene match. Germline V gives CDR1 SNHLY, CDR2 FYNNEI. CDR3 sequence (DNA): TGTGCCAGCAGTCTCGGGACAGGGTTTCGTGATGAGCAGTTCTTC. Protein sequence: CASSLGTGFRDEQFF.

This clone was seen once. V gene TRBV5-6 combines with J gene TRBJ2-7, with D tentatively TRBD2 (5 bases). This CDR3 is 12 amino acids long. V shed 2 bases and J shed 5 bases, with 8 bases lying between them. Germline V gene lookup returns CDR1 SGHDT and CDR2 YYEEEE. CDR3 in DNA: TGTGCCAGCAGCTTCGGACTTAACGAGCAGTACTTC. It translates to CASSFGLNEQYF.